Following are 21 T cell receptor beta chains from one sample sequenced in a study of vaccination effects on CD4 cells after COVID-19. No antigen has been identified for these receptors. Ahead of sequencing, the ViraFEST assay grew antigen-specific CD4+ T cells using viral peptide pools. At the end of around eleven days of culture, CD4+ T cells were isolated. Between March and December 2020, the person had a SARS-CoV-2 infection that PCR confirmed. Some clones are missing from TCRdb's copy, which holds only in-frame ones; the method was immunoSEQ multiplex PCR. The sample lists roughly 54,000 clones, around 82% seen once, with approximately 5.8% in the top ten. Sequences were derived from CD4+ T cells from PBMCs cultured with HIV peptides, sampled before COVID-19 vaccination. Subset specified: HIV-1 Nef peptide pool negative control/reference culture. The receptors come from a human donor who had a prior SARS-CoV-2 infection.

The V gene is TRBV14, the J gene TRBJ1-4; a weak D match, TRBD1 (6 bases). Germline V gene data show CDR1 as SGHDN and CDR2 as FVKESK. Trimming took off 4 bases at V and 3 bases at J, with 12 bases between the two ends. The CDR3 is made up of 15 amino acids. This CDR3 is CASSPNRASNEKLFF. For the CDR3, the DNA is TGTGCCAGCAGCCCTAACAGGGCCTCTAATGAAAAACTGTTTTTT.

The J gene is TRBJ1-1, the V gene TRBV6-5, with D perhaps matching TRBD1 (6 bases). The CDR3 covers 14 residues. V lost 7 bases, J lost 0 bases, and 12 bases lay in between. Germline V lookup: CDR1 MNHEY, CDR2 SVGAGI. CDR3 sequence reads: CASIFKGVNTEAFF. The CDR3 DNA follows: TGTGCCAGCATTTTCAAGGGGGTGAACACTGAAGCTTTCTTT.

This clone appeared a few times. This sequence joins TRBV2 and TRBJ2-1; TRBD2 matches 11 bases. The V gene's germline CDR1 is SNHLY and CDR2 FYNNEI. V lost 4 bases to trimming and J lost 3 bases; unmatched junction nucleotides: 2. This CDR3 is 15 amino acids long. This CDR3 reads CASSGGLAGYNEQFF. As DNA, the CDR3 is TGTGCCAGCAGTGGTGGACTAGCGGGCTACAATGAGCAGTTCTTC.

The V call is TRBV3-1 (or the pseudogene TRBV3-2), the J call TRBJ1-5; D remains ambiguous. With 1 base removed from V and 6 bases from J, the gap between germline ends came to 16 bases. The CDR3 sequence is 16 residues long. Germline loops: CDR1 LGHDT, CDR2 YNNKEL (reference sequence). The chain's CDR3 is CASSQAGAGTTQPQHF. The CDR3 nucleotides are TGTGCCAGCAGCCAAGCGGGCGCGGGAACAACTCAGCCCCAGCATTTT.

The chain couples TRBV4-1 to TRBJ2-1; 10 bases align to TRBD2. The ends lost 1 base at V and 2 bases at J; junction bases unmatched: 5. Germline V lookup: CDR1 MGHRA, CDR2 YSYEKL. This CDR3 spans 17 amino acids. The CDR3 here is CASSQVSGRAPYNEQFF. The CDR3 coding sequence is TGCGCCAGCAGCCAAGTAAGCGGGAGGGCCCCCTACAATGAGCAGTTCTTC.

This clone was seen only once. V is TRBV6-2 or TRBV6-3 and J is TRBJ2-5, with unresolved D. The CDR3 spans 15 residues. V lost 2 bases, J lost 2 bases, and 12 bases lay in between. CDR1 is MNHEY and CDR2 is SVGEGT in the germline V gene. CDR3 loop: CASSYGFKEQETQYF. The CDR3 DNA follows: TGTGCCAGCAGTTACGGGTTTAAAGAGCAAGAGACCCAGTACTTC.

The chain carries TRBV5-1 and TRBJ2-7; TRBD1 is a possible D gene (5 bases). Trimming stripped 4 bases from V and 1 base from J, with 15 bases between. The CDR3 length is 15 residues. CDR1 and CDR2 (germline): SGHRS, YFSETQ. CDR3 nucleotide sequence: TGCGCCAGCAGCGCCCCAGGGTATAGTTCCTACGAGCAGTACTTC. Encoded protein: CASSAPGYSSYEQYF.

The rearrangement links TRBV9 to TRBJ2-5, with D perhaps TRBD2 (5 bases). Trimming took off 0 bases at V and 6 bases at J, with 15 bases between the two ends. The CDR3 spans 15 residues. Germline V CDR1 and CDR2: SGDLS, YYNGEE. This chain's CDR3 is CASSVGSGSEKTQYF. DNA for the CDR3: TGTGCCAGCAGCGTAGGATCTGGGAGCGAGAAGACCCAGTACTTC. Based on the CDR3 plus reference TRBV9 and TRBJ2-5, the full variable domain is DSGVTQTPKHLITATGQRVTLRCSPRSGDLSVYWYQQSLDQGLQFLIQYYNGEERAKGNILERFSAQQFPDLHSELNLSSLELGDSALYFCASSVGSGSEKTQYFGPGTRLLVL.

This chain connects TRBV18 to TRBJ1-2, with D tentatively TRBD1 (5 bases). Germline lookup yields CDR1 KGHSH and CDR2 LQKENI. This CDR3 has 13 amino acids. Between the trimmed V and J ends, which lost 4 bases and 5 bases, there was a span of 11 bases. For the CDR3, the DNA is TGTGCCAGCTCACTGGGGGAGGAGTATGGCTACACCTTC. It translates to CASSLGEEYGYTF. Full variable domain (rest looked up from reference TRBV18 and TRBJ1-2): NAGVMQNPRHLVRRRGQEARLRCSPMKGHSHVYWYRQLPEEGLKFMVYLQKENIIDESGMPKERFSAEFPKEGPSILRIQQVVRGDSAAYFCASSLGEEYGYTFGSGTRLTVV.

The rearrangement uses TRBV7-2 and TRBJ1-1; D unclear. Trimming removed 1 base from V and 0 bases from J, with 6 bases in between. The CDR3 loop spans 14 amino acids. Germline V gene lookup returns CDR1 SGHTA and CDR2 FQGNSA. The CDR3 sequence: CASSLVRLNTEAFF. The CDR3 DNA follows: TGTGCCAGCAGCTTAGTCAGGCTGAACACTGAAGCTTTCTTT.

The rearrangement uses TRBV18 and TRBJ2-5, with 8 bases fitting TRBD2. CDR1 is KGHSH, CDR2 LQKENI, per germline. The V gene end was trimmed by 4 bases and the J gene end by 1 base; junction bases not matched to a gene: 8. The CDR3 contains 16 residues. The CDR3 is CASSLSGRGVQETQYF. CDR3 nucleotide sequence: TGTGCCAGCTCACTCTCCGGGAGGGGGGTCCAAGAGACCCAGTACTTC.

This clone was counted only a few times. This rearrangement joins TRBV2 to TRBJ1-6; D uncertain. Trimming left V 8 bases short and J 0 bases short, with 8 bases between. The CDR3 length is 14 residues. CDR1 and CDR2 from the germline V gene are SNHLY and FYNNEI. This CDR3 reads CASGISSYNSPLHF. In nucleotides, the CDR3 is TGTGCCAGCGGCATTAGCTCCTATAATTCACCCCTCCACTTT.

The chain has TRBV6-2 or TRBV6-3 and TRBJ1-6; D unclear. The CDR3 runs to 14 residues. CDR1 is MNHEY and CDR2 is SVGEGT in the germline V gene. V was trimmed by 5 bases and J by 7 bases, leaving 12 bases between them. The CDR3 sequence: CASSPGNANSPLHF. The CDR3 region has the DNA TGTGCCAGCAGTCCCGGGAACGCCAATTCACCCCTCCACTTT.

This clone was found a few times. V is TRBV5-5 and J is TRBJ2-3; D uncertain. CDR3 length: 12 residues. Trimming pared 3 bases from V and 7 bases from J, leaving 9 bases between. Germline loops: CDR1 SGHKS, CDR2 YYEKEE (reference sequence). The CDR3 sequence: CASSSPGNTQYF. CDR3 coding DNA: TGTGCCAGCAGCTCTCCGGGTAATACGCAGTATTTT.

This clone showed up just once. As DNA, the CDR3 is TGCGCCAGCAGCATGGACGGAGGCTATGGCTACACCTTC. It encodes CASSMDGGYGYTF. The chain is built from TRBV5-1 and TRBJ1-2, with D uncertain. This CDR3 region has 13 residues. Trimming removed 4 bases from V and 4 bases from J, with 11 bases in between. Germline loops: CDR1 SGHRS, CDR2 YFSETQ.

This clone occurred a few times. V gene TRBV30 combines with J gene TRBJ1-4; no firm D call. This CDR3 region has 14 residues. From germline, CDR1 is GTSNPN and CDR2 SVGIG (reference sequence). For the CDR3, the DNA is TGTATTGGGCTGCGCGGGGCAACTAATGAAAAACTGTTTTTT. Translating it yields CIGLRGATNEKLFF.

The chain uses TRBV6-5 and TRBJ1-1; the D gene is possibly TRBD1 (6 bases). The germline V gene has CDR1 MNHEY and CDR2 SVGAGI. The CDR3 totals 15 residues. Trimming stripped 5 bases from V and 4 bases from J, with 17 bases between. The CDR3 bases are TGTGCCAGCAGTATTACAGGGCTGGGCGGCACTGAAGCTTTCTTT. Its translation is CASSITGLGGTEAFF.

As DNA, the CDR3 is TGCGCCAGCAGCTTCCAGGCCCAAGAGACCCAGTACTTC. This encodes CASSFQAQETQYF. This chain joins TRBV5-1 and TRBJ2-5; no clear D. The germline V gene encodes CDR1 SGHRS and CDR2 YFSETQ. The CDR3 covers 13 residues. Trimming shortened V by 2 bases and J by 1 base, and 6 bases separated the two germline ends. The whole variable domain, remainder taken from reference TRBV5-1 and TRBJ2-5, is KAGVTQTPRYLIKTRGQQVTLSCSPISGHRSVSWYQQTPGQGLQFLFEYFSETQRNKGNFPGRFSGRQFSNSRSEMNVSTLELGDSALYLCASSFQAQETQYFGPGTRLLVL.

Worth noting for this clone: Other nucleotide sequences in the sample specify the same CDR3. The chain has TRBV7-9 and TRBJ1-1, with unresolved D. V was clipped by 3 bases and J by 3 bases, with 11 bases between them. The CDR3 sequence is 14 residues long. Germline assignment: CDR1 SEHNR and CDR2 FQNEAQ (reference sequence). Here the CDR3 DNA reads TGTGCCAGCAGCTTTGGGGTCGGCTACACTGAAGCTTTCTTT. Its protein is CASSFGVGYTEAFF.

The V gene is TRBV11-1, the J gene TRBJ2-3, with 14 bases identical to TRBD2. CDR3 length: 16 residues. Germline assignment: CDR1 SGHAT and CDR2 FQDESV (reference sequence). Trimming removed 5 bases from V and 5 bases from J; junction bases left unmatched: 6. The DNA for the CDR3 is TGTGCCAGCAGCCTCTGGACTAGCGGGGGGTTAGATACGCAGTATTTT. Translating it yields CASSLWTSGGLDTQYF. Filled out from reference TRBV11-1 and TRBJ2-3, the complete variable domain reads EAEVAQSPRYKITEKSQAVAFWCDPISGHATLYWYRQILGQGPELLVQFQDESVVDDSQLPKDRFSAERLKGVDSTLKIQPAELGDSAMYLCASSLWTSGGLDTQYFGPGTRLTVL.

The V gene is TRBV7-9, the J gene TRBJ2-7; 8 positions match TRBD2. The V and J ends lost 5 bases and 5 bases, in that order; junction bases with no gene match: 14. CDR1 SEHNR and CDR2 FQNEAQ come from the germline V gene (reference sequence). The CDR3 contains 16 residues. The CDR3 DNA reads as TGTGCCAGCAGCCCTGACCCGGGAGTAGCGGGGCACGAGCAGTACTTC. It yields the protein CASSPDPGVAGHEQYF.